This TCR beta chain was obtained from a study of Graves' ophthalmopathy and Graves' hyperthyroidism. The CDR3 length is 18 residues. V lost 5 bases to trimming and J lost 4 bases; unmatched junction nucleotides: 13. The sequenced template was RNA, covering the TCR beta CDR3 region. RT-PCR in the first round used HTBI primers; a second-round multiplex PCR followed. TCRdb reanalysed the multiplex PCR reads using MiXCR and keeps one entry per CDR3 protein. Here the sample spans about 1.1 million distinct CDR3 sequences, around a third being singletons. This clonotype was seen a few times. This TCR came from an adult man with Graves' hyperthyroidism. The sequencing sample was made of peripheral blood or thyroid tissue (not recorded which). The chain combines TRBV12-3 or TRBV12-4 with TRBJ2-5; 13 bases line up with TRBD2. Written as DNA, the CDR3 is TGTGCCAGCAGTCACTGGGGACTAGCGGGGCCGGCAGGAGAGACCCAGTACTTC. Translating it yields CASSHWGLAGPAGETQYF.